One and the same sample provided the 2 T cell receptor beta chains below, sequenced in a study of blood T cell repertoires in COVID-19. Data came from immunoSEQ multiplex PCR; TCRdb stores just in-frame clones and leaves some out. This table has hundreds of thousands of clones, 70% to 85% appearing once. Material for sequencing was peripheral blood. The receptors stem from an elderly woman with acute or convalescent COVID-19.

The chain has TRBV23-1 and TRBJ2-7, with D possibly TRBD1 on 6 matching bases. TRBV23-1 is an ORF, and what it does is uncertain. CDR3 length: 17 amino acids. Trimming took off 3 bases at V and 3 bases at J, with 21 bases between the two ends. The CDR3 is CASSQKKKGGLFYEQYF. CDR3 nucleotide sequence: TGCGCCAGCAGTCAGAAGAAGAAAGGGGGTCTTTTCTACGAGCAGTACTTC.

On this clone: The sample holds other DNA sequences that translate to the same CDR3. The chain combines TRBV5-1 with TRBJ2-7; 10 nucleotides agree with TRBD1. V shed 3 bases and J 2 bases; nucleotides not matched to a gene: 2. The CDR3 is 14 residues long. Germline CDR1 SGHRS, CDR2 YFSETQ. The CDR3 here is CASSYGQGAYEQYF. CDR3 sequence (DNA): TGCGCCAGCAGCTACGGACAGGGGGCCTACGAGCAGTACTTC.